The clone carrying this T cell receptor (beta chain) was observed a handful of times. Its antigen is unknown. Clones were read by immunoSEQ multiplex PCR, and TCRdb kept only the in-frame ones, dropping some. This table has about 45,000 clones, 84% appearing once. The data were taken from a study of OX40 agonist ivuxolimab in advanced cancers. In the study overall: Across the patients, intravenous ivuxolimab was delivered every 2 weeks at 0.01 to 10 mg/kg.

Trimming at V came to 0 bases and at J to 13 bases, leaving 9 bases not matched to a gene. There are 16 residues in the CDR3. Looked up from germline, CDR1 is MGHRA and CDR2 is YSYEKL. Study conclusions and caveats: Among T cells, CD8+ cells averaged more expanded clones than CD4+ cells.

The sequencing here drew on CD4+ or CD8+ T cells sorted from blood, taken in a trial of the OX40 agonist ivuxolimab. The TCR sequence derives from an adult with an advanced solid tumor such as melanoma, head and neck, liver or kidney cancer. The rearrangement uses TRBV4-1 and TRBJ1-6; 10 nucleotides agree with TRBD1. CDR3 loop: CASSQDAGTGVVPLHF. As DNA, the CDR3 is TGCGCCAGCAGCCAAGATGCCGGGACAGGGGTTGTCCCCCTCCACTTT.